The rows below give T cell receptor beta chains drawn from one sample of a study of post-analysis software for immune sequencing data. TCRdb fed the PCR reads into MiXCR, producing one record per CDR3 protein. The profile shows about half a million distinct CDR3 sequences, 34% of them singletons. Sequencing input: blood. The receptors shown here come from a girl aged 2-17 years with multiple sclerosis. Both conserved end residues are part of each CDR3. D genes are given only for firm matches. Only part of the rows carry a size: once, few, many, or a class if the clone is expanded.

D	size	J	V	CDR3	DNA
TRBD1	.	TRBJ2-2	TRBV24-1	CATRRTGEGTGERFF	TGTGCCACCAGAAGAACAGGGGAAGGCACCGGGGAGCGGTTTTTT
.	many	TRBJ2-1	TRBV5-8	CASSSGGEQFF	TGTGCCAGCAGCTCCGGCGGGGAGCAGTTCTTC
TRBD2	.	TRBJ2-3	TRBV11-2	CASSLVGRGGAGERDTQYF	TGTGCCAGCAGCTTAGTCGGCCGCGGGGGGGCCGGAGAGCGAGATACGCAGTATTTT
.	few	TRBJ1-2	TRBV12-3/TRBV12-4	CASSGSGYYGYTF	TGTGCCAGCAGTGGTTCAGGGTACTATGGCTACACCTTC
.	.	TRBJ1-2	TRBV6-6	CASSYSTRARNYGYTF	TGTGCCAGCAGTTACTCTACGAGGGCGCGGAACTATGGCTACACCTTC
.	.	TRBJ1-1	TRBV10-3	CAISEGVHTEAFF	TGTGCCATCAGTGAGGGAGTACACACTGAAGCTTTCTTT
.	few	TRBJ2-5	TRBV20-1	CSASEGRAQETQYF	TGCAGTGCTAGCGAGGGAAGGGCCCAAGAGACCCAGTACTTC
TRBD1	.	TRBJ2-3	TRBV5-1	CASSFRGRGDTQYF	TGCGCCAGCAGCTTCAGGGGGCGGGGAGATACGCAGTATTTT
TRBD1	few	TRBJ2-1	TRBV20-1	CSARDRDRPYNEQFF	TGCAGTGCTAGAGACCGGGACAGGCCCTACAATGAGCAGTTCTTC
.	once	TRBJ1-1	TRBV20-1	CSARPPRTANTEAFF	TGCAGTGCCAGGCCTCCACGAACAGCCAACACTGAAGCTTTCTTT
TRBD1	.	TRBJ1-4	TRBV20-1	CSANLGQEVYRPIKLFF	TGCAGTGCGAATCTAGGACAGGAAGTTTACCGCCCTATAAAACTGTTTTTT
TRBD1	.	TRBJ1-1	TRBV10-3	CAISEYRGLGGMNTEAFF	TGTGCCATCAGTGAGTACAGGGGGCTCGGCGGGATGAACACTGAAGCTTTCTTT
.	few	TRBJ2-7	TRBV5-1	CASSFDLGGAPSYEQYF	TGCGCCAGCAGCTTTGACTTGGGGGGGGCCCCCTCCTACGAGCAGTACTTC
TRBD2	.	TRBJ2-2	TRBV4-1	CASSQESGLAGHGELFF	TGCGCCAGCAGCCAAGAGTCGGGACTAGCGGGGCACGGGGAGCTGTTTTTT
.	few	TRBJ1-2	TRBV29-1	CSAAMGDGYTF	TGCAGCGCTGCTATGGGGGATGGCTACACCTTC
TRBD1	.	TRBJ2-3	TRBV20-1	CSALRTGLSDTQYF	TGCAGTGCTCTAAGGACAGGGTTATCGGATACGCAGTATTTT
.	few	TRBJ2-3	TRBV15	CATSRDKVRVTDTQYF	TGTGCCACCAGCAGAGATAAAGTGCGGGTGACCGATACGCAGTATTTT
.	few	TRBJ2-1	TRBV3-1	CASSRGTDTYNEQFF	TGTGCCAGCAGCCGAGGGACGGATACCTACAATGAGCAGTTCTTC
.	few	TRBJ2-1	TRBV20-1	CSAPGEGDQNEQFF	TGCAGTGCTCCGGGGGAGGGGGACCAGAATGAGCAGTTCTTC
TRBD1	few	TRBJ2-4	TRBV3-1	CASSHGTGLIIQYF	TGTGCCAGCAGCCATGGGACAGGGTTAATCATTCAGTACTTC
TRBD2	few	TRBJ2-5	TRBV20-1	CSAPGLAGAGTQYF	TGCAGTGCACCGGGACTAGCGGGGGCAGGGACCCAGTACTTC
.	few	TRBJ2-7	TRBV5-6	CASSFQNPGPGGEQYF	TGTGCCAGCAGCTTTCAAAACCCGGGACCGGGCGGCGAGCAGTACTTC
.	few	TRBJ1-1	TRBV12-3/TRBV12-4	CASSLLGAGNTEAFF	TGTGCCAGCAGTTTATTAGGGGCCGGGAACACTGAAGCTTTCTTT
.	.	TRBJ1-1	TRBV5-1	CASSLEGHTEAFF	TGCGCCAGCAGCTTGGAAGGGCACACTGAAGCTTTCTTT
.	.	TRBJ2-7	TRBV20-1	CSARDLQQPKAYEQYF	TGCAGTGCTAGAGATCTCCAACAGCCAAAGGCCTACGAGCAGTACTTC
.	.	TRBJ2-6	TRBV12-3/TRBV12-4	CASSFSPGAGANVLTF	TGTGCCAGCAGCTTTTCTCCGGGGGCTGGGGCCAACGTCCTGACTTTC
.	.	TRBJ1-1	TRBV12-3/TRBV12-4	CASSWPWSTEAFF	TGTGCCAGCAGCTGGCCCTGGAGCACTGAAGCTTTCTTT
.	.	TRBJ2-7	TRBV20-1	CSAKGLWSSYEQYF	TGCAGTGCCAAGGGACTGTGGAGCTCCTACGAGCAGTACTTC
TRBD2	.	TRBJ2-7	TRBV5-1	CASRPLGAGGYTYEQYF	TGCGCCAGCAGGCCCCTTGGCGCGGGGGGATATACCTACGAGCAGTACTTC
.	.	TRBJ2-1	TRBV11-3	CASSGQSRNEQFF	TGTGCCAGCAGCGGACAGAGTAGGAATGAGCAGTTCTTC
.	few	TRBJ1-5	TRBV4-1	CASSQIAKGPSINQPQHF	TGCGCCAGCAGCCAGATTGCCAAGGGCCCCTCCATCAATCAGCCCCAGCATTTT
.	.	TRBJ2-3	TRBV18	CASSRPRGATGTDTQYF	TGTGCCAGCTCACGACCTCGGGGCGCGACGGGCACAGATACGCAGTATTTT